This TCR beta chain is from a study of breast tumors, draining lymph nodes, adjacent tissues. The study, taken as a whole, reports: Data only fit, rather than demonstrated, lymph node origin of most tumor T cells. Compared with lymph nodes, tumors were less diverse; compared with nontumor tissue, more.

This clonotype was counted ten times or more. Its antigen is currently unknown. V was cut by 6 bases and J by 0 bases, with 12 bases left in between. The CDR3 totals 15 residues. In TCRdb, the multiplex PCR reads were re-called with MiXCR into one record per CDR3 protein. The repertoire holds about 230,000 distinct CDR3 sequences, with approximately 30% as singletons. Samples came from axillary lymph nodes draining the breast cancer. This TCR derives from a female donor with breast cancer. Some clones in this sample may be carry-over from other donors' samples. The sequenced sample consisted of axillary lymph node tissue. The chain carries TRBV12-3 or TRBV12-4 and TRBJ1-3; perhaps TRBD1 as D (5 bases). In nucleotides, the CDR3 is TGTGCCAGCAGGCGAGACAGAAGCTCTGGAAACACCATATATTTT. Translating gives CASRRDRSSGNTIYF.